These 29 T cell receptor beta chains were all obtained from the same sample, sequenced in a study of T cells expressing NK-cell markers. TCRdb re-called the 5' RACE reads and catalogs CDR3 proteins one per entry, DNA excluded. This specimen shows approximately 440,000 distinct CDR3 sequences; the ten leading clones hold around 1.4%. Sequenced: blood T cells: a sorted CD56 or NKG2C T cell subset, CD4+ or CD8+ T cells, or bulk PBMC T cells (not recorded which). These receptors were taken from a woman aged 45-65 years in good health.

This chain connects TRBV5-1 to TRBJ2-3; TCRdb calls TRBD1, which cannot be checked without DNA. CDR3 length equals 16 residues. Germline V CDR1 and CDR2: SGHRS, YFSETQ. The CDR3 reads CASSLGAGTGSDTQYF.

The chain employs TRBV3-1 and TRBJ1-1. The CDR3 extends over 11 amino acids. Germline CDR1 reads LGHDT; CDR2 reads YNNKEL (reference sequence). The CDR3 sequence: CASSQDMYAFF.

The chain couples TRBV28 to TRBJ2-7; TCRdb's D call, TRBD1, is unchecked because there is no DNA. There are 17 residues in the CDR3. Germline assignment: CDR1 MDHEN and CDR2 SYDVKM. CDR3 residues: CASQGLSGTAFSYEQYF.

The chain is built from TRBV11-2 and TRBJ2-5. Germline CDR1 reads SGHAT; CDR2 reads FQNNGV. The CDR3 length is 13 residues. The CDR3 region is CASSLTVQETQYF.

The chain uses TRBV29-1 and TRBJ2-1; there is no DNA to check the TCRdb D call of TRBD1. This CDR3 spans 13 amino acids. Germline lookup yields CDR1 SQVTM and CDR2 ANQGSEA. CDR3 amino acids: CSVGTGGYNEQFF.

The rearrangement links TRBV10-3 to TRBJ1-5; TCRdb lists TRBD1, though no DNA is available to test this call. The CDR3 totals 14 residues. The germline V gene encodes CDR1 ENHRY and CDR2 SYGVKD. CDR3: CAISEGDSNQPQHF.

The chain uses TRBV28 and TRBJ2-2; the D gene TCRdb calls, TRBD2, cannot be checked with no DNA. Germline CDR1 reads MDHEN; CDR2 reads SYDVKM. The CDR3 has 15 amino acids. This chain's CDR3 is CATQSPGLGTGELFF.

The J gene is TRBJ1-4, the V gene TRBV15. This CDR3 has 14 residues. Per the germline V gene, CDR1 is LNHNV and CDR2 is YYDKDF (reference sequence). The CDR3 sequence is CATSETGEGEKLFF. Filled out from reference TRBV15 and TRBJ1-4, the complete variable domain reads DAMVIQNPRYQVTQFGKPVTLSCSQTLNHNVMYWYQQKSSQAPKLLFHYYDKDFNNEADTPDNFQSRRPNTSFCFLDIRSPGLGDTAMYLCATSETGEGEKLFFGSGTQLSVL.

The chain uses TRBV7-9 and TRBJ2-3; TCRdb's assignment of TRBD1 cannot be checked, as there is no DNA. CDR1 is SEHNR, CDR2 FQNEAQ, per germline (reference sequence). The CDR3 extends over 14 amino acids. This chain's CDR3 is CASSSTGGLDTQYF. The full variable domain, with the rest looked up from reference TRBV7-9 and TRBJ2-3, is DTGVSQNPRHKITKRGQNVTFRCDPISEHNRLYWYRQTLGQGPEFLTYFQNEAQLEKSRLLSDRFSAERPKGSFSTLEIQRTEQGDSAMYLCASSSTGGLDTQYFGPGTRLTVL.

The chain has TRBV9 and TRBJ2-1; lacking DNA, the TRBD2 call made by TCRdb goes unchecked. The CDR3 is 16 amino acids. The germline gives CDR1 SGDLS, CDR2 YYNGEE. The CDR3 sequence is CASSVVGRVLENEQFF. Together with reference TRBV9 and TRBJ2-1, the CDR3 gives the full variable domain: DSGVTQTPKHLITATGQRVTLRCSPRSGDLSVYWYQQSLDQGLQFLIQYYNGEERAKGNILERFSAQQFPDLHSELNLSSLELGDSALYFCASSVVGRVLENEQFFGPGTRLTVL.

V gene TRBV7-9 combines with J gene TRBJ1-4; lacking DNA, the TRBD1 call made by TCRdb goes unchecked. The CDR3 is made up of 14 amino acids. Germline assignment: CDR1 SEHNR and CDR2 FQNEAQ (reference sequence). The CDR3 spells CASSLGTGNEKLFF.

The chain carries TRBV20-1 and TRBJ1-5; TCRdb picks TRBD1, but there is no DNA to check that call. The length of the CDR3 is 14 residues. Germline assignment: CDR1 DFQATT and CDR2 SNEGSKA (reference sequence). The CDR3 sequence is CSALGQGAFQPQHF.

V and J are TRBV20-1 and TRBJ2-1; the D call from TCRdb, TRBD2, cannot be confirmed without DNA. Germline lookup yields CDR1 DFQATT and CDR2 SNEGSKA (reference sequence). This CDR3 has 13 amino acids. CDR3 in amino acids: CSARGDSVGEQFF.

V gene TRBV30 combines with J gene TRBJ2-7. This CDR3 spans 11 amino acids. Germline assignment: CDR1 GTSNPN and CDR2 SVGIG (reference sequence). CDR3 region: CAWSAGYEQYF.

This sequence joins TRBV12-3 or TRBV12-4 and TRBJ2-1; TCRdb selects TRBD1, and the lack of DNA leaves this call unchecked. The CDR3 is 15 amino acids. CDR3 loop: CASTLTGSLRNEQFF.

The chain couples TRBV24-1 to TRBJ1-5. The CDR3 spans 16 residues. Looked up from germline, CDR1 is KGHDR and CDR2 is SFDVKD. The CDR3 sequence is CATSDFLWGKDQPQHF.

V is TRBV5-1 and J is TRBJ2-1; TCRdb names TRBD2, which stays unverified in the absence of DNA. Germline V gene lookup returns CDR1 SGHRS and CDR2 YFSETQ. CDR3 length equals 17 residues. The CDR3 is CASSLAGGPGGETEQFF.

CDR3 sequence: CASSLETGIQYF. The chain couples TRBV3-1 to TRBJ2-4. From germline, CDR1 is LGHDT and CDR2 YNNKEL (reference sequence). The CDR3 has 12 amino acids.

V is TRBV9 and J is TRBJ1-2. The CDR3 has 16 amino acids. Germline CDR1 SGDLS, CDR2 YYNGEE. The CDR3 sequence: CASSVAIRILYYGYTF.

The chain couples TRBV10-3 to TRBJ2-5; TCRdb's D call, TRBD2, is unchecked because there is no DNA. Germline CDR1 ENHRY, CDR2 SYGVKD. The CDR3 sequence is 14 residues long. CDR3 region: CATTSGGIQETQYF.

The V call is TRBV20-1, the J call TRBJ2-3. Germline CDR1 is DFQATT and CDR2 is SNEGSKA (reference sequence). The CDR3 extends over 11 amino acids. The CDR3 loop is CSARVADTQYF.

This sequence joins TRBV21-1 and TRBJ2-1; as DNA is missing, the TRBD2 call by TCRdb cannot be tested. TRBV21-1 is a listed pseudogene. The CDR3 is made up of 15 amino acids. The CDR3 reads CARDLIGLNYNEQFF.

The CDR3 protein is CASSLAGGSRNEQFF. The chain recombines TRBV5-1 with TRBJ2-1; TCRdb selects TRBD1, and the lack of DNA leaves this call unchecked. CDR1 SGHRS and CDR2 YFSETQ come from the germline V gene. This CDR3 comprises 15 residues.

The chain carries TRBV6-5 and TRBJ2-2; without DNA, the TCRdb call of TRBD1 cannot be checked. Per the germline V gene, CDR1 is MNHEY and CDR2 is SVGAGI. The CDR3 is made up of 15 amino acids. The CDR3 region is CASSYSRVNTGELFF.

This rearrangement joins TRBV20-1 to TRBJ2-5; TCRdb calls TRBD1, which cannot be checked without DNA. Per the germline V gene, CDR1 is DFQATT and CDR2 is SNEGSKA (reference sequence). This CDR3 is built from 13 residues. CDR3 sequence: CSLAPEDFETQYF.

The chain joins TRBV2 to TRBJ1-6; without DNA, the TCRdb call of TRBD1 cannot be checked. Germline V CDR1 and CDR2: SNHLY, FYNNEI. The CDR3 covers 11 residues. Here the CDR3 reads CASSVSPGLHF.

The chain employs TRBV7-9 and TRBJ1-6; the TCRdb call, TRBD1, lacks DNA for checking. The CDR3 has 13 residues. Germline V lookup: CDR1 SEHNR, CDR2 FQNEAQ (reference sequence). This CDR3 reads CASSPDRISPLHF.

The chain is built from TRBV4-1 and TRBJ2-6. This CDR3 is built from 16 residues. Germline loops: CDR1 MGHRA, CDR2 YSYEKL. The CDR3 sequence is CASSQAQFPGANVLTF.

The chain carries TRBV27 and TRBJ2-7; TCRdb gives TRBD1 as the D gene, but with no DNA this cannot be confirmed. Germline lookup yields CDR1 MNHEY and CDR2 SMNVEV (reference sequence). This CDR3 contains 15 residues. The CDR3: CASSLAQGGPYEQYF.